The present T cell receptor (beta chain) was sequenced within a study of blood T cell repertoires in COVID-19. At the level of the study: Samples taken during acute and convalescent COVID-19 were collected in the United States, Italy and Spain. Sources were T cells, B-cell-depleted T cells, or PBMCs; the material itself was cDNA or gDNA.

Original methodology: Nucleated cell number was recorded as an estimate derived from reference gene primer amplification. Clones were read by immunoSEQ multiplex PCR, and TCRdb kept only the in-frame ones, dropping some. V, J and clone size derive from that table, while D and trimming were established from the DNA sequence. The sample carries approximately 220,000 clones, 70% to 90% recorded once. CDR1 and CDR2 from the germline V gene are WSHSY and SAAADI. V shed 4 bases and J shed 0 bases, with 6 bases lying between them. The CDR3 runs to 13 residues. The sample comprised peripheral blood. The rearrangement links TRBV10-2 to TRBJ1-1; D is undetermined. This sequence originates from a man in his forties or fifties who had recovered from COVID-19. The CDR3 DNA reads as TGCGCCAGCAGTGTAACGGTGAACACTGAAGCTTTCTTT. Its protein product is CASSVTVNTEAFF.